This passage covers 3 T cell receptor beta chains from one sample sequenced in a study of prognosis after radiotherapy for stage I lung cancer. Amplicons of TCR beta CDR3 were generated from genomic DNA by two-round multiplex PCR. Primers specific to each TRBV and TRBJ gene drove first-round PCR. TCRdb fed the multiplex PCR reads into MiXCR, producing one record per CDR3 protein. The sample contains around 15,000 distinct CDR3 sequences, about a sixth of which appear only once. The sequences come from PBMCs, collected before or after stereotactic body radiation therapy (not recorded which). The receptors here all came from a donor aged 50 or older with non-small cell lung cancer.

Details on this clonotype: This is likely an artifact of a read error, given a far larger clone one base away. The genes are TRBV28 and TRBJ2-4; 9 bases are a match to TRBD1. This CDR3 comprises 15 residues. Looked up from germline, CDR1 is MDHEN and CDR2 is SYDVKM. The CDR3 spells CASSRGTGRHNERFF. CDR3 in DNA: TGTGCCAGCAGTCGCGGGACAGGGCGGCACAATGAGCGGTTCTTC. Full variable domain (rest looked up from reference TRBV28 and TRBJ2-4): DVKVTQSSRYLVKRTGEKVFLECVQDMDHENMFWYRQDPGLGLRLIYFSYDVKMKEKGDIPEGYSVSREKKERFSLILESASTNQTSMYLCASSRGTGRHNERFFGAGTRLSVL.

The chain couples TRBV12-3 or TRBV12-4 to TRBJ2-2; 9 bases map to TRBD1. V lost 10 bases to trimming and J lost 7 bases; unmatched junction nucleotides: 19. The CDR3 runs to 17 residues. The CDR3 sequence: CAINYPTGTGTFGELFF. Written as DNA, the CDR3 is TGTGCCATTAACTACCCGACCGGGACAGGGACCTTCGGGGAGCTGTTTTTT.

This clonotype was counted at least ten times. As DNA, the CDR3 is TGTGCCAGCAGTCACCGACAGGTTGGGAGGGCCCAGTACTTC. Translation gives CASSHRQVGRAQYF. The V call is TRBV12-3 or TRBV12-4, the J call TRBJ2-5, with D possibly being TRBD2 (7 bases). This CDR3 spans 14 amino acids. The V gene lost 5 bases and the J gene lost 9 bases, with 19 bases spanning the gap.